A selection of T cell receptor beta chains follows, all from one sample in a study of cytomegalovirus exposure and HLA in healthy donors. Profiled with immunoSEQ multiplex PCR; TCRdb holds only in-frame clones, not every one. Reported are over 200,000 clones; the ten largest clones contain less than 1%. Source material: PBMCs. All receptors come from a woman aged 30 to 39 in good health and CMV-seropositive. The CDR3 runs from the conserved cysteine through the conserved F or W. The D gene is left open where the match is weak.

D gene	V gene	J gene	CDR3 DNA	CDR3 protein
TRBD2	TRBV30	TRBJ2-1	TGTGCCTGGAGTGTTGGCCCCTGGACTAGCGGGAGGAGCCCTTACAATGAGCAGTTCTTC	CAWSVGPWTSGRSPYNEQFF
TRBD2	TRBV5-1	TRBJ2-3	TGCGCCAGCAGCGCCGGGACTAGCTGGGAGGGGAGCACAGATACGCAGTATTTT	CASSAGTSWEGSTDTQYF
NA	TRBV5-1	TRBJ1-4	TGCGCCAGCAGCCCGACACTCGGTGGTGAAAAACTGTTTTTT	CASSPTLGGEKLFF
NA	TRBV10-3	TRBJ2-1	TGTGCCATCAGCGAGAAGGGGGTCTCTCAATGGTCCTACAATGAGCAGTTCTTC	CAISEKGVSQWSYNEQFF
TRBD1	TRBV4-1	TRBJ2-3	TGCGCCAGCAGACCCGTCCCGGGACAGCACACAGATACGCAGTATTTT	CASRPVPGQHTDTQYF
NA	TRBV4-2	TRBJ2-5	TGTGCCAGCAGCCGGAATACAGGGTTGGCCCAAGAGACCCAGTACTTC	CASSRNTGLAQETQYF
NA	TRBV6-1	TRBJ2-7	TGTGCCAGCAGTGAAATGGACAGTTCCCTTTCCTACGAGCAGTACTTC	CASSEMDSSLSYEQYF
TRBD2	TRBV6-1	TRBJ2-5	TGTGCCAGCAGTGCCAGGACCACCGGGGGGGCCCAGTACTTC	CASSARTTGGAQYF
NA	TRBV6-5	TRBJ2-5	TGTGCCAGCAGTTACTCGAACTACCAAGAGACCCAGTACTTC	CASSYSNYQETQYF
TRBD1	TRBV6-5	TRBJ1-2	TGTGCCAGCAGTTACTCCGGGACAGGGGAATATGGCTACACCTTC	CASSYSGTGEYGYTF
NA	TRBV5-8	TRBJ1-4	TGTGCCAGCAGCTTCGTTTGGGGGCGAAGTAATGAAAAACTGTTTTTT	CASSFVWGRSNEKLFF
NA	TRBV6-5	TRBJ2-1	TGTGCCAGCAGCCCACACAGCGGCTCCTACAATGAGCAGTTCTTC	CASSPHSGSYNEQFF
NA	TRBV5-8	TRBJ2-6	TGTGCCAGCAGCTTGTTCGGACTCTCTGGGGCCAACGTCCTGACTTTC	CASSLFGLSGANVLTF
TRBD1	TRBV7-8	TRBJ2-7	TGTGCCAGCAGCTTAGAGGGGGCGGCCGGGACCTACGAGCAGTACTTC	CASSLEGAAGTYEQYF
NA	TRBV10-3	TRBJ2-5	TGTGCCATCGACAGTCCCCAGTACTTC	CAIDSPQYF
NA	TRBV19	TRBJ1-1	TGTGCCAGTAGTGTCCCAGGGGTAAGGTCTGAAGCTTTCTTT	CASSVPGVRSEAFF
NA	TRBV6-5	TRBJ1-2	TGTGCCAGCAGTCAAAGTCCAGGCTATGGCTACACCTTC	CASSQSPGYGYTF
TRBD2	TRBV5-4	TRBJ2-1	TGTGCCAGCAGCGCTCGACTAGCGGGACCTAGCTCCTACAATGAGCAGTTCTTC	CASSARLAGPSSYNEQFF
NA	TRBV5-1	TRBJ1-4	TGCGCCAGCAGCTCGGACGGGACTTCCGGAAAACTGTTTTTT	CASSSDGTSGKLFF
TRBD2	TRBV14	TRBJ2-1	TGTGCCAGCAGCCCCCTGTATCGGGGGGAGGCCTACAATGAGCAGTTCTTC	CASSPLYRGEAYNEQFF
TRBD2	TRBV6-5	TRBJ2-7	TGTGCCAGCAGCTTGGGAGCGGGGTCCTACGAGCAGTACTTC	CASSLGAGSYEQYF
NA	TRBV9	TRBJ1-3	TGTGCCAGCAGCGTAGTCCCGCAATTCACAGGAAACACCATATATTTT	CASSVVPQFTGNTIYF
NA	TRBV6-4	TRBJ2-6	TGTGCCTCCCGCCCAAACCCGGGCTCTGGGGCCAACGTCCTGACTTTC	CASRPNPGSGANVLTF
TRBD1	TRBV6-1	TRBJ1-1	TGTGCCAGCAGAGTAAGAGGGGACAGGGGCACTGAAGCTTTCTTT	CASRVRGDRGTEAFF
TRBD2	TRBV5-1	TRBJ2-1	TGCGCCAGCAGACTGGGACTAGCGGTCTACAATGAGCAGTTCTTC	CASRLGLAVYNEQFF
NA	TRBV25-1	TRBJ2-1	TGTGCCAGCAGCGACGGACAGTACTTCGTCACTGAGCAGTTCTTC	CASSDGQYFVTEQFF
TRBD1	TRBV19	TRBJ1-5	TGTGCCAGTAGGGGACAGACTGGTCAGCCCCAGCATTTT	CASRGQTGQPQHF
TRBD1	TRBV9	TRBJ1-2	TGTGCCAGCAGCGTAGTCACAGGGGTTAATGGCTACACCTTC	CASSVVTGVNGYTF
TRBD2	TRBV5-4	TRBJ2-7	TGTGCCAGCAGCTTGGCGGGAGGGTTAAACTACGAGCAGTACTTC	CASSLAGGLNYEQYF
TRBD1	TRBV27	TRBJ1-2	TGTGCCAGCAGTTTATACGGTGACAGGGGGTATGGCTACACCTTC	CASSLYGDRGYGYTF
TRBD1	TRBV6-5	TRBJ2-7	TGTGCCAGCAGTTACGAGGCGGGACAGGGCTACTTC	CASSYEAGQGYF
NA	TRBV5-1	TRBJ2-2	TGCGCCAGCAGCCTCCCCTCAGGGACCGGGGAGCTGTTTTTT	CASSLPSGTGELFF
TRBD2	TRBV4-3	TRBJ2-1	TGCGCCAGCAGCCAAGCCCAGCGGGAGCACAATGAGCAGTTCTTC	CASSQAQREHNEQFF
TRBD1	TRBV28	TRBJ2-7	TGTGCCAGCAGTGGGACAGGGACTTCCTACGAGCAGTACTTC	CASSGTGTSYEQYF
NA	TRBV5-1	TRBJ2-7	TGCGCCAGCAGCTTGGTCACAGGTTACTACGAGCAGTACTTC	CASSLVTGYYEQYF
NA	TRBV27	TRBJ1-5	TGTGCCAGCAGTCCACAGGGATCCAATCAGCCCCAGCATTTT	CASSPQGSNQPQHF
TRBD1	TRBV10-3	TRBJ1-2	TGTGCCATCAGTGAGTCCCGGGACAGCTATGGCTACACCTTC	CAISESRDSYGYTF
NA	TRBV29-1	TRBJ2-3	TGCAGCGTTGAGGGGGCCACCACAGATACGCAGTATTTT	CSVEGATTDTQYF
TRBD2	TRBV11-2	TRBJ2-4	TGTGCCAGCAGCTTAGTAGCGCTAGCGGGGGGCCTAGCCAAAAACATTCAGTACTTC	CASSLVALAGGLAKNIQYF
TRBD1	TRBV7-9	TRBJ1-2	TGTGCCAGCAGCTCGGGACAGGGGAGGAACTATGGCTACACCTTC	CASSSGQGRNYGYTF